These T cell receptor beta chains were read from a single sample in a study of T-cell reconstitution after alpha-beta-depleted transplantation in children. TCRdb reanalysed the PCR reads using MiXCR and keeps one entry per CDR3 protein. The sample yields about 250,000 distinct CDR3 sequences, 20% to 30% seen once. The sequencing used PBMCs, mostly from graft donor cells, collected 360 days after TCRalphabeta/CD19-depleted stem cell transplant. Every receptor here comes from a female patient aged 2-10 years who had a stem cell transplant for congenital amegakaryocytic thrombocytopenia, so the T cells may come from the graft donor. Each CDR3 is given with its conserved first and last residue. Fields, in order: J gene, V gene, clone size, D gene, CDR3 DNA, CDR3 protein. D genes are given only for firm matches. The listing skips clone size in some rows; elsewhere it reads once, few, many or a size class.

>TRBJ1-1|TRBV11-2|few|-
TGTGCCAGCAGCCCTGGGACTTTGGATACTGAAGCTTTCTTT
CASSPGTLDTEAFF
>TRBJ2-1|TRBV24-1|many|-
TGTGCCACCAGTGCATCCTGGAAGTCTGAGCAGTTCTTC
CATSASWKSEQFF
>TRBJ1-5|TRBV30|-|-
TGTGCCTGGGGTTGGGGGGGTCAGCCCCAGCATTTT
CAWGWGGQPQHF
>TRBJ2-5|TRBV13|-|TRBD2
TGTGCCAGCCTACGACTAGCAACCAAAGAGACCCAGTACTTC
CASLRLATKETQYF
>TRBJ2-7|TRBV2|-|-
TGTGCCAGCAACGGACTTCAGGGGTCCCACGAGCAGTACTTC
CASNGLQGSHEQYF
>TRBJ2-1|TRBV6-5|-|-
TGTGCCAGCAGTTACCACCCTGGCAGGGGAGTCTACAATGAGCAGTTCTTC
CASSYHPGRGVYNEQFF
>TRBJ1-5|TRBV19|-|-
TGTGCCAGTAGTATAGAGACAGTTAGCAATCAGCCCCAGCATTTT
CASSIETVSNQPQHF
>TRBJ2-1|TRBV20-1|many|TRBD2
TGCAGTGCTAATCTAGCGGGAGAGCAGTTCTTC
CSANLAGEQFF
>TRBJ2-2|TRBV27|few|-
TGTGCCAGCAGTTACCTCGGCGCCGGGAACGGGGAGCTGTTTTTT
CASSYLGAGNGELFF
>TRBJ1-1|TRBV9|-|-
TGTGCCAGCAGCGGAGATGCAGGGCCTGGGGTGAACACTGAAGCTTTCTTT
CASSGDAGPGVNTEAFF
>TRBJ2-1|TRBV7-2|-|-
TGTGCCAGCAGCTTCCCCCGGGGAGGGGGGGGCTACAATGAGCAGTTCTTC
CASSFPRGGGGYNEQFF
>TRBJ1-5|TRBV19|-|-
TGTGCCAGTAGTCCAACCAATCAGCCCCAGCATTTT
CASSPTNQPQHF
>TRBJ2-7|TRBV20-1|-|-
TGCAGTGCGCGCAGCAGGGGCGACTTCTACGAGCAGTACTTC
CSARSRGDFYEQYF
>TRBJ1-4|TRBV4-1|few|-
TGCGCCAGCAGCCTCGAGATTAATGAAAAACTGTTTTTT
CASSLEINEKLFF
>TRBJ2-7|TRBV4-1|few|-
TGCGCCAGCAGCCTGAACGGTCTATCCTACGAGCAGTACTTC
CASSLNGLSYEQYF
>TRBJ2-7|TRBV20-1|-|-
TGCAGTGCTGGCATATACAGGGACGAGCAGTACTTC
CSAGIYRDEQYF
>TRBJ2-2|TRBV7-9|-|-
TGTGCCAGCAGCTTGGGTGTGGAGGAGCTGTTTTTT
CASSLGVEELFF
>TRBJ1-2|TRBV20-1|few|-
TGCAGTGCAAGCCCGGGAATGGAAAGGCGAGAGGGCTACACCTTC
CSASPGMERREGYTF
>TRBJ2-1|TRBV3-1|few|TRBD2
TGTGCCAGCAGTCTGTCGGGGGGGTTCAATGAGCAGTTCTTC
CASSLSGGFNEQFF
>TRBJ2-1|TRBV5-1|-|TRBD1
TGCGCCAGCAGCTTGGCCCCGGGACAGGACAATGAGCAGTTCTTC
CASSLAPGQDNEQFF
>TRBJ1-1|TRBV12-3/TRBV12-4|many|-
TGTGCCAGCAGTTTCGTAAACACTGAAGCTTTCTTT
CASSFVNTEAFF
>TRBJ1-2|TRBV12-3/TRBV12-4|few|TRBD1
TGTGCCAGCAGTGATACAGGGGGCTCCAACTATGGCTACACCTTC
CASSDTGGSNYGYTF
>TRBJ2-5|TRBV28|many|-
TGTGCCAGCAGTTTCTCCGAGATGGGGCGAGAGACCCAGTACTTC
CASSFSEMGRETQYF
>TRBJ2-5|TRBV7-6|once|TRBD2
TGTGCCAGCAGCTCACTGCGGGAGGTAGTAGGGGAGACCCAGTACTTC
CASSSLREVVGETQYF
>TRBJ2-1|TRBV20-1|-|-
TGCAGTGCTGATACGGCTGGCTCCTACAATGAGCAGTTCTTC
CSADTAGSYNEQFF
>TRBJ1-1|TRBV5-1|few|TRBD1
TGCGCCAGCAGCTTGGGTAGACAGGGAGGGAACACTGAAGCTTTCTTT
CASSLGRQGGNTEAFF
>TRBJ2-1|TRBV7-2|-|-
TGTGCCAGCAGCTTAGCGCTCCGGGGCAATGAGCAGTTCTTC
CASSLALRGNEQFF
>TRBJ2-1|TRBV24-1|few|-
TGTGCCACCAGTGATTTGGGTGAGCAGTTCTTC
CATSDLGEQFF
>TRBJ2-7|TRBV2|few|-
TGTGCCAGCAGACCCAGGACGGGGAGCTCCTACGAGCAGTACTTC
CASRPRTGSSYEQYF